This passage covers 10 T cell receptor beta chains from one sample sequenced in a study of T-cell memory formation after mild COVID-19. TCRdb passed the 5' RACE reads through MiXCR, listing each CDR3 protein once. The table shows 350,000 to 450,000 distinct CDR3 sequences, with about 24% occurring only once. Input material: PBMCs or a T cell subset sorted from them (not recorded which). These receptors came from an adult woman who had mild COVID-19 (a few samples of this study predate the infection). Cell type and time point are not known.

This clonotype showed up just once. The rearrangement joins TRBV28 to TRBJ1-1, with D possibly matching TRBD1 (5 bases). This CDR3 region has 15 residues. V lost 2 bases and J 0 bases, leaving 10 bases between the germline ends. CDR1 MDHEN and CDR2 SYDVKM come from the germline V gene. The CDR3 here is CASSLMDTVNTEAFF. The CDR3 nucleotides are TGTGCCAGCAGTTTAATGGACACTGTGAACACTGAAGCTTTCTTT.

In this sample, this clonotype turned up a few times. J is TRBJ1-5 and V is TRBV11-2; no firm D call. The CDR3 is 13 residues long. Germline assignment: CDR1 SGHAT and CDR2 FQNNGV. Trimming removed 2 bases at V and 8 bases at J, with 10 bases between. The CDR3 bases are TGTGCCAGCAGCTTAATTTTCGGGAAGCCCCAGCATTTT. It is translated as CASSLIFGKPQHF.

This clonotype was seen a handful of times. The V gene is TRBV27, the J gene TRBJ2-1, with 8 bases identical to TRBD2. The germline V gene has CDR1 MNHEY and CDR2 SMNVEV (reference sequence). J lost 5 bases, V lost 5 bases, and 5 bases had no gene match. There are 14 residues in the CDR3. This chain's CDR3 is CASSGLAIHNEQFF. CDR3 nucleotide sequence: TGTGCCAGCAGTGGACTAGCTATTCACAATGAGCAGTTCTTC.

The CDR3 spells CASSPEESSYEQYF. CDR3 nucleotides: TGTGCCAGCAGCCCAGAGGAGAGCTCCTACGAGCAGTACTTC. The chain links TRBV7-9 to TRBJ2-7; D uncertain. Looked up from germline, CDR1 is SEHNR and CDR2 is FQNEAQ (reference sequence). V shed 5 bases and J shed 0 bases, with 11 bases lying between them. The CDR3 runs to 14 residues.

The chain uses TRBV5-4 and TRBJ2-6, with a tentative D call TRBD1 (5 bases). Per germline, CDR1 SGHNT and CDR2 YYREEE (reference sequence). The ends were cut back, 1 base at V and 3 bases at J, with 11 bases in the middle. There are 16 residues in the CDR3. In DNA, the CDR3 is TGTGCCAGCAGCTTGCAGGGATTAGTTGGGGCCAACGTCCTGACTTTC. This codes for CASSLQGLVGANVLTF.

This chain links TRBV12-5 with TRBJ1-1, with 8 bases matching TRBD1. V was pared by 6 bases and J by 1 base, with 4 bases of the junction left unmatched. This CDR3 is built from 14 residues. Per the germline V gene, CDR1 is LGHNT and CDR2 is FRNRAP. CDR3 in amino acids: CASGPGTGNTEAFF. CDR3 nucleotides: TGTGCTAGTGGACCCGGGACAGGGAACACTGAAGCTTTCTTT.

V is TRBV7-6 and J is TRBJ2-1; 13 bases line up with TRBD2. The junction had 9 bases not matched to a gene; V was cut back by 5 bases and J by 8 bases. Per the germline V gene, CDR1 is SGHVS and CDR2 is FNYEAQ. The CDR3 consists of 16 residues. Here the CDR3 reads CASSERTSGRTHEQFF. In DNA, the CDR3 is TGTGCCAGCAGCGAACGGACTAGCGGGAGAACCCATGAGCAGTTCTTC.

This clonotype was seen at least ten times. This chain uses TRBV5-1 with TRBJ1-5; TRBD1 agrees at 7 bases. V shed 4 bases, J shed 4 bases, and the junction held 2 bases outside the gene matches. The CDR3 consists of 13 residues. Per the germline V gene, CDR1 is SGHRS and CDR2 is YFSETQ. The CDR3 nucleotides read TGCGCCAGCAGCACGACAGGGAATCAGCCCCAGCATTTT. It encodes CASSTTGNQPQHF.

This rearrangement joins TRBV5-1 to TRBJ1-5, with 8 nucleotides matching TRBD1. The CDR3 totals 18 residues. Germline values: CDR1 SGHRS, CDR2 YFSETQ. V was clipped by 1 base and J by 0 bases; unmatched bases: 9. DNA of the CDR3: TGCGCCAGCAGCTTGATCAGGGGGCCCCGCGGTAGCAATCAGCCCCAGCATTTT. Translation: CASSLIRGPRGSNQPQHF.

This clonotype turned up a few times. V is TRBV27 and J is TRBJ2-1; 11 bases fit TRBD2. The germline CDR1 and CDR2 sequences are MNHEY and SMNVEV (reference sequence). With V trimmed by 2 bases and J by 1 base, 10 bases remained unmatched. The CDR3 sequence is 19 residues long. The CDR3 nucleotides are TGTGCCAGCAGTTTAAGTCCTCTTCTAGCGGGAGGATCCTACAATGAGCAGTTCTTC. This encodes CASSLSPLLAGGSYNEQFF.